This TCR beta chain derives from a study of T-cell reconstitution after alpha-beta-depleted transplantation in children. Unique molecular identifiers were incorporated into the prepared TCRbeta library. Using its own MiXCR run on the PCR reads, TCRdb lists one record per CDR3 protein. Of some 250,000 distinct CDR3 sequences in the sample, more than 10% were seen once. V was clipped by 6 bases and J by 4 bases, with 15 bases between them. The CDR3 runs to 14 residues. Germline values: CDR1 SGHTA, CDR2 FQGNSA. This clonotype was seen a few times. V usage is TRBV7-2 and J usage is TRBJ1-2; possibly TRBD1 for D (6 bases). The material sequenced was PBMCs from the stem cell graft donor, taken from the stem cell graft. The TCR sequence derives from a human donor who donated a stem cell graft to a child with acute lymphoblastic leukemia. CDR3 in amino acids: CASSPRGTGYGYTF. CDR3 coding DNA: TGTGCCAGCAGTCCCAGGGGCACGGGCTATGGCTACACCTTC.